This TCR beta chain was sequenced for a study of shared clonotypes between healthy human individuals. The CDR3 is 15 amino acids. Germline V gives CDR1 SGHTA, CDR2 FQGNSA. Trimming took 3 bases from V and 5 from J; bases not matched to a gene: 5. A note on this clone: No antigen is known for it.

Whole-study findings and limits: Clonotypes that were shared across a few donors made up around 5% of naive CD4 clonotypes. Apart from blood, nothing was sampled; tissue repertoires likely differ.

Sorted subsets were amplified in replicate PCRs using approximately 0.2 ug DNA, roughly 30,000 T cell genomes. In the original workflow: Filtering differed, since immunoSEQ gave only junction sequences and no quality scores. The table came from immunoSEQ multiplex PCR; TCRdb's copy has only in-frame clones and leaves some out. That table supplies the V and J calls and clone size; D and trimming were determined from the DNA. The table includes some 2,100,000 clones, around 95% detected once. The chain employs TRBV7-2 and TRBJ2-2, with 8 bases fitting TRBD1. Material for sequencing was naive CD4+ T cells sorted from blood. The subset was: CD45RA+ positively selected. This receptor was taken from a man aged 18 to 30 in good health. The CDR3 is CASSFGQGWTGELFF. The CDR3 nucleotides read TGTGCCAGCAGCTTCGGACAGGGATGGACCGGGGAGCTGTTTTTT.